These 14 T cell receptor beta chains originate from one sample sequenced in a study of cytomegalovirus exposure and HLA in healthy donors. PCR involved 60 Vbeta and 13 Jbeta primers. The protocol was immunoSEQ multiplex PCR, while the TCRdb copy is restricted to in-frame clones and leaves out a portion. Of roughly 180,000 clones detected, about four fifths appear once; the ten largest clones hold 2.9%. The sample was PBMCs. The receptors stem from a female donor in good health and CMV-seronegative.

With respect to this clone: Other nucleotide sequences from this sample produce the same CDR3. V gene TRBV7-2 combines with J gene TRBJ2-3; the match to TRBD2 covers 7 bases. In germline, CDR1 is SGHTA, CDR2 FQGNSA. The CDR3 loop spans 15 amino acids. J lost 3 bases, V lost 0 bases, and 3 bases had no gene match. The CDR3 DNA reads as TGTGCCAGCAGCTTAGCGGGAGGGCCGACAGATACGCAGTATTTT. Its protein product is CASSLAGGPTDTQYF.

The rearrangement joins TRBV11-3 to TRBJ2-1; 13 bases are shared with TRBD2. Per germline, CDR1 SGHNT and CDR2 YENEEA. V was clipped by 1 base and J by 4 bases; unmatched bases: 1. The length of the CDR3 is 16 residues. In DNA form, the CDR3 reads TGTGCCAGCAGCTTAGTGACTAGCGGGGGGTACAATGAGCAGTTCTTC. Translating it yields CASSLVTSGGYNEQFF.

The chain recombines TRBV13 with TRBJ2-7; TRBD2 is a possible D gene (6 bases). CDR1 is PRHDT and CDR2 is FYEKMQ in the germline V gene (reference sequence). The CDR3 runs to 19 residues. V lost 5 bases, J lost 0 bases, and 26 bases lay in between. CDR3 loop: CASSPTYGSPFRRSYEQYF. The CDR3 coding sequence is TGTGCCAGCAGCCCTACATACGGGAGCCCATTTCGTCGCTCCTACGAGCAGTACTTC.

This chain joins TRBV2 and TRBJ1-1; D is uncertain. V was pared by 6 bases and J by 0 bases, with 8 bases between. In germline, CDR1 is SNHLY, CDR2 FYNNEI. This CDR3 has 13 residues. As DNA, the CDR3 is TGTGCCAGCAGATTGGACTTGAACACTGAAGCTTTCTTT. It yields the protein CASRLDLNTEAFF.

The CDR3 sequence is CASSPRQGETQYF. CDR3 bases: TGTGCCAGCTCACCACGACAGGGCGAGACCCAGTACTTC. The chain links TRBV18 to TRBJ2-5, with 7 bases aligning to TRBD1. CDR3 length: 13 residues. The V gene's germline CDR1 is KGHSH and CDR2 LQKENI. Trimming took 1 base from V and 5 from J; bases not matched to a gene: 1.

J is TRBJ2-5 and V is TRBV23-1, with 9 bases fitting TRBD1. TRBV23-1 is an ORF for which the function is uncertain. Germline trimming cut 5 bases from V and 2 bases from J; bases unmatched to any gene: 3. This CDR3 has 14 amino acids. The CDR3 spells CASSEGQGQETQYF. Here the CDR3 DNA reads TGCGCCAGCAGTGAGGGACAGGGACAAGAGACCCAGTACTTC.

The rearrangement joins TRBV19 to TRBJ1-4, with D possibly matching TRBD1 (6 bases). The CDR3 has 12 amino acids. The germline V gene encodes CDR1 LNHDA and CDR2 SQIVND (reference sequence). Trimming took off 4 bases at V and 7 bases at J, with 7 bases between the two ends. CDR3 coding DNA: TGTGCCAGTAGTACCAGGGGTGAAAAACTGTTTTTT. Its translation: CASSTRGEKLFF.

The table lists this clone with a few counts. The gene calls are TRBV6-1 and TRBJ1-6; 7 nucleotides match TRBD1. CDR3 length equals 14 residues. Germline CDR1 and CDR2: MNHNS and SASEGT. V lost 8 bases and J lost 7; bases outside the gene matches: 8. The DNA for the CDR3 is TGTGCCAGCCATGGACAGGTTCAGAATTCACCCCTCCACTTT. It codes for CASHGQVQNSPLHF.

This clone was observed a handful of times. This rearrangement joins TRBV4-2 to TRBJ2-6; D gene uncertain. This CDR3 is built from 15 residues. The V gene lost 0 bases and the J gene lost 1 base, with 4 bases spanning the gap. Germline loops: CDR1 LGHNA, CDR2 YNFKEQ. CDR3 DNA sequence: TGTGCCAGCAGCCAAGACGGGTCTGGGGCCAACGTCCTGACTTTC. Translated, it gives CASSQDGSGANVLTF.

This clone has more than one count but fewer than ten. This chain links TRBV7-8 with TRBJ2-7, with TRBD1 identical over 8 bases. Per the germline V gene, CDR1 is SGHVS and CDR2 is FQNEAQ. This CDR3 spans 14 amino acids. The V gene end was trimmed by 1 base and the J gene end by 3 bases; junction bases not matched to a gene: 2. CDR3 DNA sequence: TGTGCCAGCAGCTTAGGGACAGGGAGCTACGAGCAGTACTTC. Its translation: CASSLGTGSYEQYF.

The chain employs TRBV5-1 and TRBJ1-1; 7 positions match TRBD1. The germline CDR1 and CDR2 sequences are SGHRS and YFSETQ. V lost 2 bases, J lost 4 bases, and 8 bases stayed unmatched. This CDR3 has 15 residues. The CDR3 region has the DNA TGCGCCAGCAGCTTACAGGGGTTAGGGTCCACTGAAGCTTTCTTT. Protein sequence: CASSLQGLGSTEAFF.

The CDR3 DNA follows: TGTGCCAGCAGCTTAGAGCGGGGGGGGTCTCCGCAGTATTTT. This codes for CASSLERGGSPQYF. The V gene is TRBV11-2, the J gene TRBJ2-3; 9 bases match TRBD2. With V trimmed by 0 bases and J by 10 bases, 5 bases remained unmatched. This CDR3 is 14 amino acids long. Germline CDR1 SGHAT, CDR2 FQNNGV.

The gene calls are TRBV28 and TRBJ1-2; D is unresolved. V shed 7 bases and J shed 3 bases, with 12 bases lying between them. The V gene's germline CDR1 is MDHEN and CDR2 SYDVKM. CDR3 length equals 13 residues. The CDR3 DNA is TGTGCCAGCACCGCGGGAAGGGACTATGGCTACACCTTC. Translating it yields CASTAGRDYGYTF.

This clone has just a few counts. The chain combines TRBV6-6 with TRBJ1-5; tentative D call: TRBD1 (5 bases). V lost 3 bases, J lost 5 bases, and 14 bases lay in between. This CDR3 spans 15 amino acids. The germline V gene has CDR1 MNHNY and CDR2 SVGAGI (reference sequence). The CDR3 DNA sequence: TGTGCCAGCAGTTATAGGGTCCAGGGCGATCAGCCCCAGCATTTT. It translates to CASSYRVQGDQPQHF.